The 10 T cell receptor beta chains reported below all come from one sample, sequenced in a study of tumor and adjacent non-tumor tissue in lung cancer. The library came from three nested PCR rounds adapted from ARM-PCR protocols. From the multiplex PCR reads, TCRdb called clonotypes with MiXCR, one entry per CDR3 protein. The sample includes approximately 120,000 distinct CDR3 sequences, 60% to 70% of them seen just once. RNA was extracted from bulk tissue without any cell sorting. The normal lung tissue was taken more than 3 cm from the tumor edge. Sequencing was done on a sample of distant non-tumor lung tissue. Every receptor here comes from a man aged 55 to 69 with non-small cell lung cancer.

A word on this clonotype: A read error may account for a junction end that differs from germline. The chain has TRBV4-2 and TRBJ2-3; D may be TRBD2 (5 bases). CDR1 and CDR2 (germline): LGHNA, YNFKEQ. The CDR3 has 16 residues. CDR3 coding DNA: TGTGCCAGCGGCCAAGCAATTCGGGAAGGTAAAGATACGCAGTATTTT. Its protein is CASGQAIREGKDTQYF.

As regards this clonotype: Without the conserved terminal phenylalanine or tryptophan, this CDR3 likely stems from a read error. The chain recombines TRBV29-1 with TRBJ1-5; TRBD1 might be the D (5 bases). CDR1 SQVTM and CDR2 ANQGSEA come from the germline V gene. The CDR3 spans 13 residues. As DNA, the CDR3 is TGCAGCGTGGGACTATCGCCGAATCGGCCCCAGCATTCT. Translated, it gives CSVGLSPNRPQHS.

In this sample, this clonotype turned up many times. The J gene is TRBJ2-7, the V gene TRBV6-2 or TRBV6-3; D call uncertain. The CDR3 is made up of 12 amino acids. The V end lost 2 bases, the J end lost 4 bases, and 6 bases lay between the germline ends. Germline V gene sequence: CDR1 MNHEY, CDR2 SVGEGT. The CDR3 region has the DNA TGTGCCAGCAGTTACGGGTGGTACGAGCAGTACTTC. This gives the protein CASSYGWYEQYF.

At least ten counts were recorded for this clonotype. V usage is TRBV6-5 and J usage is TRBJ2-5; tentatively, D is TRBD2 (6 bases). CDR1 is MNHEY and CDR2 is SVGAGI in the germline V gene. The CDR3 runs 15 residues. The V end was cut by 6 bases, the J end by 6 bases, with 20 bases between. In DNA form, the CDR3 reads TGTGCCAGCAGGGCGGACCTCGCTAGCGTACAGACCCAGTACTTC. Its protein product is CASRADLASVQTQYF.

The genes are TRBV20-1 and TRBJ1-5; D is uncertain. Germline assignment: CDR1 DFQATT and CDR2 SNEGSKA (reference sequence). Trimming took 1 base from V and 4 from J, leaving 11 bases between them. The CDR3 contains 14 residues. DNA of the CDR3: TGCAGTGCTAGAGCCGGCGGGGTAAATCAGCCCCAGCATTTT. Translated: CSARAGGVNQPQHF.

This clonotype occurred a few times. A much larger clone lies a single base off, so this may be a read error. Without the conserved terminal phenylalanine or tryptophan, this CDR3 likely stems from a read error. J is TRBJ2-5 and V is TRBV20-1; D uncertain. V lost 3 bases to trimming and J lost 3 bases, with 11 bases between them. This CDR3 comprises 13 residues. The germline CDR1 and CDR2 sequences are DFQATT and SNEGSKA (reference sequence). CDR3 sequence: CSARQVLEETQYL. The CDR3 DNA follows: TGCAGTGCTAGGCAGGTGCTGGAAGAGACCCAGTACTTA.

The table lists this clonotype with many counts. The genes are TRBV11-2 and TRBJ1-1; D is undetermined. The germline V gene has CDR1 SGHAT and CDR2 FQNNGV. This CDR3 is 15 amino acids long. Trimming took 5 bases from V and 4 from J, leaving 17 bases between them. DNA for the CDR3: TGTGCCAGCAGCCCCGGAGGAGGGTCGGGCACTGAAGCTTTCTTT. Amino acid sequence: CASSPGGGSGTEAFF. The complete variable domain, with remaining parts taken from reference TRBV11-2 and TRBJ1-1, reads EAGVAQSPRYKIIEKRQSVAFWCNPISGHATLYWYQQILGQGPKLLIQFQNNGVVDDSQLPKDRFSAERLKGVDSTLKIQPAKLEDSAVYLCASSPGGGSGTEAFFGQGTRLTVV.

This clonotype occurred a few times. A much larger clone is a single base away; this may be a read error. The V gene is TRBV10-3, the J gene TRBJ2-3, with TRBD2 matching 15 bases. This CDR3 comprises 18 residues. Germline lookup yields CDR1 ENHRY and CDR2 SYGVKD. CDR3: CAIGDPGLAGGSTDTQYF. The CDR3 DNA reads as TGTGCCATCGGTGACCCCGGACTAGCGGGGGGGAGCACAGATACGCAGTATTTT.

Regarding this clonotype: A much larger clone differs by one base, so this may be a read error. The rearrangement joins TRBV29-1 to TRBJ1-1; no clear D gene. V lost 4 bases, J lost 3 bases, and 15 bases lay in between. The germline V gene encodes CDR1 SQVTM and CDR2 ANQGSEA. The CDR3 spans 14 residues. CDR3 sequence reads: CSVGASSWHTEAFF. The CDR3 DNA sequence: TGCAGCGTTGGAGCTTCTTCTTGGCACACTGAAGCTTTCTTT.

On this clonotype: This may be a read error, as it is one base from a much larger clone. The conserved phenylalanine or tryptophan is not found at the CDR3 terminus, so this likely reflects a read error. The chain employs TRBV5-1 and TRBJ2-5; the D is unclear. CDR1 is SGHRS and CDR2 is YFSETQ in the germline V gene. CDR3 length: 15 amino acids. Trimming removed 0 bases from V and 3 bases from J, with 12 bases in between. The CDR3 region is CASSLEEETKETQYY. DNA of the CDR3: TGCGCCAGCAGCTTGGAGGAAGAAACGAAAGAGACCCAGTACTAC.